This T cell receptor beta chain was recovered during a study of Ad26.COV2.S vaccination and SARS-CoV-2 variants. Study details: This donor came from the COV1001 trial of Ad26.COV2.S. Once, or twice with 56 days between doses, Ad26.COV2.S was given intramuscularly.

The junction had 3 bases not matched to a gene; V was cut back by 6 bases and J by 2 bases. The CDR3 is 13 amino acids. Germline CDR1 is LNHDA and CDR2 is SQIVND (reference sequence). Worth noting for this clone: The same CDR3 also results from other DNA sequences found in this sample.

Treatment given: 19 received Ad26.COV2.S at low or high dose, single or two shots; 5 received placebo; per-sample allocation not given. Each sample was drawn 63 days after the first injection (of vaccine or placebo). Expression of Wuhan-strain SARS-CoV-2 spike came from the Ad26 vector that formed the vaccine. Profiled with immunoSEQ multiplex PCR; TCRdb holds only in-frame clones, not every one. This table holds around 450,000 clones, roughly nine tenths found once. The rearrangement joins TRBV19 to TRBJ1-2; TRBD1 agrees at 7 bases. The clonotype was recovered from a person aged 18-60 years who received the Ad26.COV2.S COVID-19 vaccine or a placebo. Specimen: peripheral blood, collected in a trial of Ad26.COV2.S vaccine versus placebo. CDR3 amino acids: CASSPTGNYGYTF. The CDR3, as DNA: TGTGCCAGTAGCCCGACAGGGAACTATGGCTACACCTTC.